This is a list of T cell receptor beta chains from one sample in a study of blood T cell repertoires in COVID-19. Measured with immunoSEQ multiplex PCR; TCRdb has only the in-frame clones, and not every one. This sample yields over 100,000 clones, of which roughly 90% are seen a single time; more than 4% belongs to the top ten. The material sequenced was peripheral blood. Receptors were obtained from a man aged 35-49 years with acute or convalescent COVID-19. Each CDR3 is given with its conserved first and last residue. D genes are given only for firm matches. Size is omitted from some rows. Given values are once, few, many or a class for expanded clones.

D: TRBD2; J: TRBJ2-5; V: TRBV3-1/TRBV3-2; size: -; DNA: TGTGCCAGCAGCCAAGAGACTTGGGCGGGAGGTATGAAGACCCAGTACTTC; CDR3: CASSQETWAGGMKTQYF
D: -; J: TRBJ1-1; V: TRBV12-5; size: -; DNA: TGTGCTAGTGGTGGGGGGGTTACTGAAGCTTTCTTT; CDR3: CASGGGVTEAFF
D: TRBD1; J: TRBJ2-7; V: TRBV19; size: few; DNA: TGTGCCAGTAGCCAACAGGGGGCCGGGTCCTACGAGCAGTACTTC; CDR3: CASSQQGAGSYEQYF
D: TRBD2; J: TRBJ2-1; V: TRBV7-3; size: -; DNA: TGTGCCAGCGCGGGGGGCCCGAACAATGAGCAGTTCTTC; CDR3: CASAGGPNNEQFF
D: TRBD1; J: TRBJ2-2; V: TRBV24-1; size: -; DNA: TGTGCCACCAGTGACCCCGGGACAGGAAGAGCCGGGGAGCTGTTTTTT; CDR3: CATSDPGTGRAGELFF
D: -; J: TRBJ2-7; V: TRBV14; size: -; DNA: TGTGCCAGCAGCCTTGGGGGCGGGAGTCGCGAGCAGTACTTC; CDR3: CASSLGGGSREQYF
D: TRBD2; J: TRBJ2-7; V: TRBV4-2; size: once; DNA: TGTGCCAGCAGCCAATATTTTCGCGGCAGGGCAGGAGCGGGGGGGTCCTACGAGCAGTACTTC; CDR3: CASSQYFRGRAGAGGSYEQYF
D: -; J: TRBJ2-2; V: TRBV30; size: -; DNA: TGTGCCTGGAGTGTAATTCGGGTAACCGGGGAGCTGTTTTTT; CDR3: CAWSVIRVTGELFF
D: TRBD2; J: TRBJ2-1; V: TRBV30; size: -; DNA: TGTGCCTGGGCGACTAGCGGGGGTTTAAGTGAGCAGTTCTTC; CDR3: CAWATSGGLSEQFF
D: -; J: TRBJ1-2; V: TRBV6-5; size: -; DNA: TGTGCCAGCTCACAACCCAGGGCTGGCTACACCTTC; CDR3: CASSQPRAGYTF
D: TRBD1; J: TRBJ1-2; V: TRBV7-9; size: -; DNA: TGTGCCAGCAGCGACATCGGACAGGTAGGGGGCTACACCTTC; CDR3: CASSDIGQVGGYTF
D: -; J: TRBJ2-4; V: TRBV5-1; size: -; DNA: TGCGCCAGCAGCTTTGGAGACATTCAGTACTTC; CDR3: CASSFGDIQYF
D: TRBD2; J: TRBJ2-5; V: TRBV6-5; size: -; DNA: TGTGCCAGCAGTTACGAGCGGGGGGGCCGAGAGACCCAGTACTTC; CDR3: CASSYERGGRETQYF